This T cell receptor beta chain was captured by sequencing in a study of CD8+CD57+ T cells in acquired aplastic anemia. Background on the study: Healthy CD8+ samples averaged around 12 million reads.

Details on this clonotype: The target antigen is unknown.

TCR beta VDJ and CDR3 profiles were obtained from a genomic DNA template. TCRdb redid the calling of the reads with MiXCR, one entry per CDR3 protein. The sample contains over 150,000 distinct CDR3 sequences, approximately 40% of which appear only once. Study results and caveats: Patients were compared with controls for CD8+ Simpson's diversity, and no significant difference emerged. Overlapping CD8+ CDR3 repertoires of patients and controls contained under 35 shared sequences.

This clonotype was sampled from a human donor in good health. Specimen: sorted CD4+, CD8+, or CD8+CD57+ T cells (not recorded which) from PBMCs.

CDR3 amino acids: CASSGPVTNTGELFF. CDR3 in DNA: TGTGCCAGCAGCGGACCCGTTACGAACACCGGGGAGCTGTTTTTT. The V and J genes are TRBV13 and TRBJ2-2; D is ambiguous. From germline, CDR1 is PRHDT and CDR2 FYEKMQ (reference sequence). The germline V and J ends were trimmed by 5 bases and 0 bases, with 10 bases remaining between them. This CDR3 is built from 15 residues.